This TCR beta chain was captured in a study of blood T cell repertoires in COVID-19. As for the study in general: Sample material is recorded as cDNA or gDNA derived from T cells, B-cell-depleted T cells, or PBMCs.

The CDR3 sequence is 17 residues long. J lost 4 bases, V lost 2 bases, and 9 bases had no gene match. CDR1 is LGHNA, CDR2 YNFKEQ, per germline. Clones were sequenced by immunoSEQ multiplex PCR, and TCRdb holds only the in-frame ones, with some missing. This sample yields under 350,000 clones, of which 65% to 90% are seen a single time; roughly 7% belongs to the top ten. The sequencing sample was made of peripheral blood. This clonotype was obtained from a human donor in a cohort sampled during active COVID-19. The chain employs TRBV4-2 and TRBJ2-3; TRBD2 aligns across 10 bases. This CDR3 reads CASSQWASGGRADTQYF. DNA of the CDR3: TGTGCCAGCAGCCAATGGGCTAGCGGGGGAAGGGCAGATACGCAGTATTTT.